The following is a TCR beta chain sequence with its context. Its antigen is not identified. This record comes from a study of blood T cells in healthy people across ages. Overall study results and limits: The diversity estimates, figures obtained from one million T cells, were considered underestimates. The unknown donor CMV status may have confounded expanded clonotype changes.

V shed 0 bases and J 5 bases; nucleotides not matched to a gene: 7. The germline CDR1 and CDR2 sequences are LGHNA and YSLEER. CDR3 length: 18 amino acids. For the second PCR, which ran for roughly 6 to 11 cycles, a sample-barcoded 5' primer and a J-beta primer mix were used. Every sample returned 2.5 million or more CDR3-containing paired-end reads. A single record per CDR3 protein comes from TCRdb applying MiXCR to the 5' RACE reads. This table has over a million distinct CDR3 sequences, approximately 59% appearing once. Donors were systemically healthy Caucasian individuals from Russia aged 6 to 90 years.

The TCR was taken from a man aged 18 to 29 in good health. The genes are TRBV4-3 and TRBJ1-4, with 12 bases that match TRBD1. The sequenced material came from blood. The CDR3 region is CASSQDSGTGGVNEKLFF. In DNA, the CDR3 is TGCGCCAGCAGCCAAGATTCTGGGACAGGGGGCGTAAATGAAAAACTGTTTTTT.